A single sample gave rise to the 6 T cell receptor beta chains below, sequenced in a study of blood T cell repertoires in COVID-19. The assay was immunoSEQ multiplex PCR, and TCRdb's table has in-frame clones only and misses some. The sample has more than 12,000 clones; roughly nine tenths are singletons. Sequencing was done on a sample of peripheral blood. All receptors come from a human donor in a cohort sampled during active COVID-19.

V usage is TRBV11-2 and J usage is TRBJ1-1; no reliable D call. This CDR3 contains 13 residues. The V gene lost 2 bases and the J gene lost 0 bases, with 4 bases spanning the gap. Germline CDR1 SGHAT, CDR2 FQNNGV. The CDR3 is CASSLQLNTEAFF. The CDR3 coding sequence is TGTGCCAGCAGCTTACAGTTGAACACTGAAGCTTTCTTT.

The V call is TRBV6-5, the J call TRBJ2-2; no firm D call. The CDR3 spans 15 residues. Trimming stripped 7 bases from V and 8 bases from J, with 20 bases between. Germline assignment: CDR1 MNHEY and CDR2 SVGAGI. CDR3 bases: TGTGCCAGCACCCTTCACCCCCGCGGAGAAGGGGAGCTGTTTTTT. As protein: CASTLHPRGEGELFF.

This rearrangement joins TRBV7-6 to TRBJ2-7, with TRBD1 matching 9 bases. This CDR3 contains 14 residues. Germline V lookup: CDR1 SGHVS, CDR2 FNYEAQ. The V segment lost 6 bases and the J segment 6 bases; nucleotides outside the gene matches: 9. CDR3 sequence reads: CASSSGQGRSEQYF. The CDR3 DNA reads TGTGCCAGCAGTTCGGGACAGGGAAGGTCCGAGCAGTACTTC.

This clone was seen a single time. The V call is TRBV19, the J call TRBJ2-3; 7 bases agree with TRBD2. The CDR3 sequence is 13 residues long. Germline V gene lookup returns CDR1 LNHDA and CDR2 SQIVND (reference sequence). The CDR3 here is CAAIWRGKDTQYF. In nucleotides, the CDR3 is TGTGCTGCTATTTGGCGGGGGAAAGATACGCAGTATTTT.

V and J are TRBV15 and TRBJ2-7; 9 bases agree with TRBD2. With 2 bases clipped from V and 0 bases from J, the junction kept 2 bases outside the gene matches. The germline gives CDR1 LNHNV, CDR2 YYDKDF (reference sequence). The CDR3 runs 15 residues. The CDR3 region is CATSRPSGASYEQYF. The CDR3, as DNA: TGTGCCACCAGCAGACCTAGCGGGGCCTCCTACGAGCAGTACTTC.

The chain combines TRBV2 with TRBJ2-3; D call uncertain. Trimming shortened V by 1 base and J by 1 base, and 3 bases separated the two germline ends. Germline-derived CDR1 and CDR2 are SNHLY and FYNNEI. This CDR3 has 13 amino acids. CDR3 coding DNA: TGTGCCAGCAGTGAAGGCGGCACAGATACGCAGTATTTT. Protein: CASSEGGTDTQYF.